This TCR beta chain was identified in a study of cytotoxic CD8 clonotypes in ibrutinib-treated CLL. The planned depth of sequencing spanned 1 in 200,000 to 1 in 1 million T cells. The repertoire was sequenced with immunoSEQ multiplex PCR; TCRdb's copy has only in-frame clones and lacks some. The table shows 50,000 to 75,000 clones, with less than 75% occurring only once. This CDR3 is built from 20 residues. Germline V lookup: CDR1 MNHEY, CDR2 SMNVEV (reference sequence). V lost 6 bases and J lost 3, with 30 bases in between. This sample comprised PBMCs, obtained after 12 months of ibrutinib treatment. The sequence came from a human donor with chronic lymphocytic leukemia. The chain has TRBV27 and TRBJ2-4; D gene unclear. CDR3 nucleotides: TGTGCCAGCAGCAACTCCGGGTTGGGGTCGGACCCCGTGGGCAAAAACATTCAGTACTTC. Protein sequence: CASSNSGLGSDPVGKNIQYF.